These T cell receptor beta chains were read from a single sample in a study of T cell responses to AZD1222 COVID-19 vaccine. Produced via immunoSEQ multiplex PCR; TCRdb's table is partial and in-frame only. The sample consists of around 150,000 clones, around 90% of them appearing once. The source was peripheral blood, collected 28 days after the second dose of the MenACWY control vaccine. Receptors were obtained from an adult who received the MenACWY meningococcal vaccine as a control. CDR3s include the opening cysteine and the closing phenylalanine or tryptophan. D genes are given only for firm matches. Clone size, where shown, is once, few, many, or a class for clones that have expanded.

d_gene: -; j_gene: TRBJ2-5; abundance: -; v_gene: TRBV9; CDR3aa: CASSVGGQETQYF; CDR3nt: TGTGCCAGCAGCGTAGGGGGGCAAGAGACCCAGTACTTC
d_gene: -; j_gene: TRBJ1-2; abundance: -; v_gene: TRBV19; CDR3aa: CASSPRLGGGYTF; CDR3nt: TGTGCCAGTAGTCCCCGATTGGGGGGTGGCTACACCTTC
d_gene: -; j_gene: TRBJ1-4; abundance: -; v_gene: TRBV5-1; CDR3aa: CASSFVRGAKLFF; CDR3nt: TGCGCCAGCAGCTTTGTCAGGGGTGCAAAACTGTTTTTT
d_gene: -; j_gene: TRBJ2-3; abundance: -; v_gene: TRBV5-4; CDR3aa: CASSLEVGGPTDTQYF; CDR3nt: TGTGCCAGCAGCTTGGAGGTGGGCGGGCCCACAGATACGCAGTATTTT
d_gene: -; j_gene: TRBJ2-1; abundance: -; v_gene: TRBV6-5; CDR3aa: CASRGFGGHEQFF; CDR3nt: TGTGCCAGCAGGGGTTTCGGGGGGCATGAGCAGTTCTTC
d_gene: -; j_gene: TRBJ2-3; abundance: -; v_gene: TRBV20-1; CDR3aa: CSPLSSDTQYF; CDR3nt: TGCAGTCCTCTGTCGTCGGATACGCAGTATTTT
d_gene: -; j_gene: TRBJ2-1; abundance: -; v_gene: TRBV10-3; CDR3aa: CAISTTDEQFF; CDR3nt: TGTGCCATCAGCACTACCGATGAGCAGTTCTTC
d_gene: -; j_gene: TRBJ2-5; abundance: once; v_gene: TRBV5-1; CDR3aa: CASSFEGEETQYF; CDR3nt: TGCGCCAGCAGCTTTGAGGGAGAAGAGACCCAGTACTTC
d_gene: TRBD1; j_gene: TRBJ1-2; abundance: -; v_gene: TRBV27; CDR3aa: CASSPLILGQVVGYTF; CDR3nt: TGTGCCAGCAGTCCCCTCATCCTCGGACAGGTAGTGGGCTACACCTTC
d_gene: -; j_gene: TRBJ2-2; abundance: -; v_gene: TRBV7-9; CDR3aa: CASSRPTSPHGWTGELFF; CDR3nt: TGTGCCAGCAGTCGCCCGACCTCCCCCCACGGATGGACCGGGGAGCTGTTTTTT
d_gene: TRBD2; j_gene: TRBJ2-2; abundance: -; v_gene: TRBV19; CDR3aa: CASTRLAEDTGELFF; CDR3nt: TGTGCCAGTACCCGACTAGCGGAAGACACCGGGGAGCTGTTTTTT
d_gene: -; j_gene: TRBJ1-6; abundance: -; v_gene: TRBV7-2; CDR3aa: CASSLGWDKSILHF; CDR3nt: TGTGCCAGCAGCTTAGGCTGGGACAAGTCGATACTCCACTTT
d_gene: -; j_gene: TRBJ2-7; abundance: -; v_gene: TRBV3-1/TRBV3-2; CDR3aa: CASQLAGRSYEQYF; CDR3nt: TGTGCCAGTCAGCTGGCGGGCCGGTCCTACGAGCAGTACTTC
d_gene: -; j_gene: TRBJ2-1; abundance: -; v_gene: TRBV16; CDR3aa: CASSQDLPSYNEQFF; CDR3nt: TGTGCCAGCAGCCAAGACCTACCGTCCTACAATGAGCAGTTCTTC
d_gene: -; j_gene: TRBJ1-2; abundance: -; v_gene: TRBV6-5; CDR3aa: CASSYSAGTYGYTF; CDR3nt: TGTGCCAGCAGTTACTCGGCAGGGACCTATGGCTACACCTTC
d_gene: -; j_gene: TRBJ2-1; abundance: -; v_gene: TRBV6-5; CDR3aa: CASSYRFGEQFF; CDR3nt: TGTGCCAGCAGTTACAGATTCGGTGAGCAGTTCTTC
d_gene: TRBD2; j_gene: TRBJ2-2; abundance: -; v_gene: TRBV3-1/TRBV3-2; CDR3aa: CASSPPAGAITGELFF; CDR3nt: TGTGCCAGCAGCCCACCAGCGGGAGCGATTACCGGGGAGCTGTTTTTT
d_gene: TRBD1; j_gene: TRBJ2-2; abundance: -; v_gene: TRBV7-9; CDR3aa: CASSWGQGTAGELFF; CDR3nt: TGTGCCAGCAGCTGGGGACAGGGGACGGCCGGGGAGCTGTTTTTT
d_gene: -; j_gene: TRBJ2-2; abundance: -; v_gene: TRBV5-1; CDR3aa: CARRTISVGDHTGELFF; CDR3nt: TGCGCCAGGAGAACTATTTCGGTAGGGGACCACACCGGGGAGCTGTTTTTT
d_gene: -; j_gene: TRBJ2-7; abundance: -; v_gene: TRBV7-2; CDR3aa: CASSSRANAYEQYF; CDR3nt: TGTGCCAGCAGCTCCAGGGCGAACGCCTACGAGCAGTACTTC
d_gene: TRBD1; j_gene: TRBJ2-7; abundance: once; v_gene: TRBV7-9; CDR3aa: CASSLNRGAYEQYF; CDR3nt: TGTGCCAGCAGCTTAAACAGGGGAGCTTACGAGCAGTACTTC
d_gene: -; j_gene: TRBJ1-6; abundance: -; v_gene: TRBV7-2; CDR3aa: CASSLGPRSSYNSPLHF; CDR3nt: TGTGCCAGCAGCTTAGGTCCCAGGAGCTCCTATAATTCACCCCTCCACTTT
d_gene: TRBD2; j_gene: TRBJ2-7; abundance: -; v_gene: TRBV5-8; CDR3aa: CASSWGSAGDTYEQYF; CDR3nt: TGTGCCAGCAGCTGGGGCTCAGCGGGGGACACCTACGAGCAGTACTTC